These 5 T cell receptor beta chains share one sample of origin, sequenced in a study of T cells in Graves' hyperthyroidism and ophthalmopathy. Amplified TCR beta CDR3 regions derived from RNA transcripts. Using the HTBI primer set, a first-round RT-PCR was run on the TCR CDR3. One entry per CDR3 protein, called by TCRdb with MiXCR from the multiplex PCR reads. The top ten clones hold approximately 7.9% of a sample with around 280,000 distinct CDR3 sequences, roughly 13% of them seen once. Sequenced sample: blood. These receptors all come from a woman between 40 and 50 years old with Graves' hyperthyroidism.

This clonotype has at least ten counts. The gene calls are TRBV24-1 and TRBJ1-5; D unclear. The CDR3 totals 12 residues. Trimming pared 5 bases from V and 9 bases from J, leaving 10 bases between. From germline, CDR1 is KGHDR and CDR2 SFDVKD. This chain's CDR3 is CATSAPDGPQHF. CDR3 DNA sequence: TGTGCCACCAGTGCTCCCGATGGGCCCCAGCATTTT.

This clonotype was counted at least ten times. Here the CDR3 reads CASHLQLNTEAFF. CDR3 nucleotides: TGTGCTAGTCATTTACAGCTGAACACTGAAGCTTTCTTT. The chain joins TRBV12-5 to TRBJ1-1; D is unresolved. Looked up from germline, CDR1 is LGHNT and CDR2 is FRNRAP. The V end was cut by 8 bases, the J end by 0 bases, with 10 bases between. The CDR3 has 13 residues.

This clonotype came up many times. This sequence joins TRBV10-1 and TRBJ1-1; 9 bases align to TRBD1. The CDR3 is 15 amino acids. Unmatched junction bases numbered 8, after V lost 3 bases and J lost 6 bases. Germline assignment: CDR1 WNHNN and CDR2 SYGVQD (reference sequence). The DNA of the CDR3 is TGCGCCAGCAGTGACGGCACAGGGGGCGGTCCTGAAGCTTTCTTT. Protein: CASSDGTGGGPEAFF.

This clonotype has more than one count but fewer than ten. This chain joins TRBV7-2 and TRBJ2-7; 7 bases are a match to TRBD1. Trimming removed 2 bases from V and 2 bases from J; junction bases left unmatched: 3. Germline CDR1 SGHTA, CDR2 FQGNSA. The CDR3 contains 14 residues. CDR3 loop: CASSLRTGAYEQYF. The CDR3 bases are TGTGCCAGCAGCTTACGGACAGGCGCCTACGAGCAGTACTTC. The full variable domain, in which reference TRBV7-2 and TRBJ2-7 provide the parts outside the CDR3, is GAGVSQSPSNKVTEKGKDVELRCDPISGHTALYWYRQSLGQGLEFLIYFQGNSAPDKSGLPSDRFSAERTGGSVSTLTIQRTQQEDSAVYLCASSLRTGAYEQYFGPGTRLTVT.

This sequence joins TRBV5-1 and TRBJ2-3; D uncertain. Between the trimmed V and J ends, which lost 2 bases and 3 bases, there was a span of 10 bases. The CDR3 spans 14 residues. Germline CDR1 is SGHRS and CDR2 is YFSETQ. The CDR3 DNA follows: TGCGCCAGCAGCTTCCAAAATCCTACAGATACGCAGTATTTT. It is translated as CASSFQNPTDTQYF.